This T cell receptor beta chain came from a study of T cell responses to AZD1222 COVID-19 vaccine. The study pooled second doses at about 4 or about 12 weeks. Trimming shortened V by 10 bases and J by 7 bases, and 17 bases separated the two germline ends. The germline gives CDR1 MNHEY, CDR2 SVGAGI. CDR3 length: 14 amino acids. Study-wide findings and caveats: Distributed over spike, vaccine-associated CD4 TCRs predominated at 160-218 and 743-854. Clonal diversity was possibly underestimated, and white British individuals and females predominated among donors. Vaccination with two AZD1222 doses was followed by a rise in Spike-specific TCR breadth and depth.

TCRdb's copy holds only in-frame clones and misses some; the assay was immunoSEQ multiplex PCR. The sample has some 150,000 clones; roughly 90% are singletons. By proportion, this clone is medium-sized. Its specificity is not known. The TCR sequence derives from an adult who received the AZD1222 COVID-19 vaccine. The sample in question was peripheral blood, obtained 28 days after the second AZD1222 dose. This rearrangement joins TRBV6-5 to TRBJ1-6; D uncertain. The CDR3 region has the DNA TGTGCCACCCACCAAGGTCTAGGGAATTCACCCCTCCACTTT. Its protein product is CATHQGLGNSPLHF.